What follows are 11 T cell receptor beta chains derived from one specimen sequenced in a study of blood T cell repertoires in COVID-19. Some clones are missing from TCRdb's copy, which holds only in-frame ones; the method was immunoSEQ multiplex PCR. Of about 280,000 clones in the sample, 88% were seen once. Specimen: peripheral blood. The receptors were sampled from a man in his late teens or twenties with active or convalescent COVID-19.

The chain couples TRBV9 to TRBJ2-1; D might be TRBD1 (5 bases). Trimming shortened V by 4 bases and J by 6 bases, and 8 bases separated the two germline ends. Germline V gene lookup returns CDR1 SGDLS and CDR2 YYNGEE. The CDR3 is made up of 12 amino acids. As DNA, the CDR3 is TGTGCCAGCAGCCCAGGGCCCAATGAGCAGTTCTTC. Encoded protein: CASSPGPNEQFF.

The CDR3 region is CASSFTGDYEQYF. In nucleotides, the CDR3 is TGTGCCAGCAGCTTTACAGGGGACTACGAGCAGTACTTC. V and J are TRBV5-4 and TRBJ2-7; 7 nucleotides match TRBD1. This CDR3 comprises 13 residues. Per the germline V gene, CDR1 is SGHNT and CDR2 is YYREEE (reference sequence). V lost 2 bases and J lost 3; bases outside the gene matches: 2.

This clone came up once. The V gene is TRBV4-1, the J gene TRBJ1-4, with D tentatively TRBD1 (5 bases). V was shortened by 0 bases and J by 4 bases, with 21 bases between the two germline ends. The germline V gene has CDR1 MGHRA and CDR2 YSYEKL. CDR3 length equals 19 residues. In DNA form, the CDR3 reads TGCGCCAGCAGCCAAGAACCCAAGGTTCAGGGAAGGGGTAATGAAAAACTGTTTTTT. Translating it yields CASSQEPKVQGRGNEKLFF.

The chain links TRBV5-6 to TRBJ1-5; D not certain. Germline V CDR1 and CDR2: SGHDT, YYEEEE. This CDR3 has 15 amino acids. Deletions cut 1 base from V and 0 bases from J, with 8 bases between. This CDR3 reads CASSLHRVSNQPQHF. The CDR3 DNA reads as TGTGCCAGCAGCTTGCACAGAGTTAGCAATCAGCCCCAGCATTTT.

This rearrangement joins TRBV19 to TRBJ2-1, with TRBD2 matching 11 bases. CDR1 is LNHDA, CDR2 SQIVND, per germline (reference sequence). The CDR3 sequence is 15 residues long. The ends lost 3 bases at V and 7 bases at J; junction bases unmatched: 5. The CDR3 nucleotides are TGTGCCAGTAGTATCGGGATAGCGGGGGGGAATGAGCAGTTCTTC. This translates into CASSIGIAGGNEQFF.

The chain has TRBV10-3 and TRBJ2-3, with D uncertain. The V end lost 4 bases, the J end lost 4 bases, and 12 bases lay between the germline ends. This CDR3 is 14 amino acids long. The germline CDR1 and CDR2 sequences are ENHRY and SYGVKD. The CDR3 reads CAISGALGPDTQYF. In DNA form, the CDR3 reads TGTGCCATCAGTGGCGCTCTAGGTCCAGATACGCAGTATTTT.

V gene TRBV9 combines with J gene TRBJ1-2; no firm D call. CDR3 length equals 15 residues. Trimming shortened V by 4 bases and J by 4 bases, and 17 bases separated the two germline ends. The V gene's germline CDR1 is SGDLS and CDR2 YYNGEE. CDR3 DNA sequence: TGTGCCAGCAGCATACAGCCATCGGCCCTCTATGGCTACACCTTC. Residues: CASSIQPSALYGYTF.

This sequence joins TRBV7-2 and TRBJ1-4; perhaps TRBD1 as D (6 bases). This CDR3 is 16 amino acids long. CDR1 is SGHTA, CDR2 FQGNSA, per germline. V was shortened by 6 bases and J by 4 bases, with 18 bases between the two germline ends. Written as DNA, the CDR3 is TGTGCCAGCAGTCCGGGACACGCTGCGGGTAATGAAAAACTGTTTTTT. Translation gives CASSPGHAAGNEKLFF.

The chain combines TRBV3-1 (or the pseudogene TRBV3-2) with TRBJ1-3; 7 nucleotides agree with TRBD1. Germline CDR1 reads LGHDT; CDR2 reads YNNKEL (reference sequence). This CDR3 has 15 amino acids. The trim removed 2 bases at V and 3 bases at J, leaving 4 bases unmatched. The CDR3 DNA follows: TGTGCCAGCAGCCAAACAGGGGCTCTTGGAAACACCATATATTTT. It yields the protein CASSQTGALGNTIYF.

The CDR3 region has the DNA TGTGCCAGCAGTCAGGCAGGGTGGACTGAAGCTTTCTTT. Its protein product is CASSQAGWTEAFF. The V gene is TRBV12-3 or TRBV12-4, the J gene TRBJ1-1; maybe TRBD1 (5 bases). This CDR3 has 13 amino acids. V was shortened by 5 bases and J by 5 bases, with 12 bases between the two germline ends.

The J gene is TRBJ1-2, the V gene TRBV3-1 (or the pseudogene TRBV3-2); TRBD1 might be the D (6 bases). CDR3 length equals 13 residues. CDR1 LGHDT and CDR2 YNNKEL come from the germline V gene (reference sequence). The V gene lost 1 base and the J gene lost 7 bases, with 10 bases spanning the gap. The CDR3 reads CASSQALGGGYTF. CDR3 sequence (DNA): TGTGCCAGCAGCCAAGCGTTAGGGGGTGGCTACACCTTC.